Listed below are T cell receptor beta chains from one sample, sequenced in a study of blood T cell repertoires in COVID-19. Sequenced by immunoSEQ multiplex PCR; TCRdb stores in-frame clones only, minus some. The sample has 270,000 or so clones; approximately 90% are singletons. The sequencing sample was made of PBMCs or T cells enriched from blood (not recorded which). These receptor sequences come from a man between 40 and 49 years old who had been exposed to COVID-19. The CDR3 runs from the conserved cysteine through the conserved F or W. The D gene is left open where the match is weak. The size field is filled for only some rows; it gives once, few, many or a size class.

size: .; J: TRBJ1-6; V: TRBV3-1/TRBV3-2; D: TRBD1; CDR3: CASSHTSYRGMGNSPLHF; DNA: TGTGCCAGCAGCCATACCTCATACAGGGGAATGGGCAATTCACCCCTCCACTTT
size: once; J: TRBJ1-5; V: TRBV28; D: .; CDR3: CASTQEGYSNQPQHF; DNA: TGTGCCAGCACCCAAGAGGGATATAGCAATCAGCCCCAGCATTTT
size: .; J: TRBJ2-1; V: TRBV2; D: .; CDR3: CASSDRGLREEQFF; DNA: TGTGCCAGCAGCGATAGGGGCCTTAGGGAAGAGCAGTTCTTC
size: once; J: TRBJ1-2; V: TRBV12-3/TRBV12-4; D: .; CDR3: CASSKQGIGGYTF; DNA: TGTGCCAGCAGTAAACAGGGAATCGGTGGCTACACCTTC
size: .; J: TRBJ2-1; V: TRBV30; D: TRBD2; CDR3: CAWSVGGLEQFF; DNA: TGTGCCTGGAGTGTGGGAGGGCTTGAGCAGTTCTTC
size: .; J: TRBJ1-6; V: TRBV27; D: TRBD1; CDR3: CASSLGQYNSPLHF; DNA: TGTGCCAGCAGTTTGGGACAGTATAATTCACCCCTCCACTTT
size: .; J: TRBJ2-7; V: TRBV5-4; D: TRBD2; CDR3: CASSRALAESYEQYF; DNA: TGTGCCAGCAGTCGGGCACTAGCGGAGTCCTACGAGCAGTACTTC
size: .; J: TRBJ1-2; V: TRBV19; D: .; CDR3: CASSIPGAGGYTF; DNA: TGTGCCAGTAGTATACCAGGGGCAGGTGGCTACACCTTC
size: .; J: TRBJ1-6; V: TRBV19; D: TRBD1; CDR3: CASSHRGESPLHF; DNA: TGTGCCAGTAGTCACAGGGGCGAGTCACCCCTCCACTTT
size: .; J: TRBJ1-2; V: TRBV6-8; D: .; CDR3: CANVPKNVDSHYGYTF; DNA: TGTGCCAACGTACCCAAAAACGTAGACAGCCACTATGGCTACACCTTC
size: .; J: TRBJ2-3; V: TRBV18; D: TRBD2; CDR3: CASSLNSGRYPDTQYF; DNA: TGTGCCAGCTCACTGAATAGCGGGAGATACCCAGATACGCAGTATTTT
size: .; J: TRBJ2-2; V: TRBV10-3; D: TRBD2; CDR3: CAISESGQGGRITGELFF; DNA: TGTGCCATCAGTGAATCGGGTCAGGGCGGGAGAATCACCGGGGAGCTGTTTTTT
size: .; J: TRBJ2-1; V: TRBV27; D: TRBD2; CDR3: CASSSSAGVVYNEQFF; DNA: TGTGCCAGCAGTTCATCAGCGGGAGTCGTGTACAATGAGCAGTTCTTC
size: .; J: TRBJ1-4; V: TRBV25-1; D: TRBD1; CDR3: CASRSPGQGRGKLFF; DNA: TGTGCCAGCAGATCCCCGGGACAGGGTAGAGGAAAACTGTTTTTT
size: .; J: TRBJ1-5; V: TRBV5-6; D: .; CDR3: CASSLGTVYGNQPQHF; DNA: TGTGCCAGCAGCTTGGGGACAGTGTATGGCAATCAGCCCCAGCATTTT
size: .; J: TRBJ1-5; V: TRBV4-2; D: .; CDR3: CASSQEGGTNQPQHF; DNA: TGTGCCAGCAGCCAAGAGGGAGGCACCAATCAGCCCCAGCATTTT
size: .; J: TRBJ1-1; V: TRBV2; D: .; CDR3: CASSENGNTEAFF; DNA: TGTGCCAGCAGTGAAAACGGTAACACTGAAGCTTTCTTT
size: .; J: TRBJ1-1; V: TRBV12-2; D: .; CDR3: CASRPSGFSYTEAFF; DNA: TGTGCAAGTCGCCCATCCGGTTTTTCGTACACTGAAGCTTTCTTT
size: .; J: TRBJ2-6; V: TRBV18; D: .; CDR3: CASSLGQNTFASGANVLTF; DNA: TGTGCCAGCTCACTTGGACAGAACACTTTTGCCTCTGGGGCCAACGTCCTGACTTTC
size: once; J: TRBJ1-1; V: TRBV14; D: TRBD1; CDR3: CASNGQGAFAEAFF; DNA: TGTGCCAGCAACGGACAGGGGGCTTTCGCTGAAGCTTTCTTT
size: .; J: TRBJ2-2; V: TRBV27; D: .; CDR3: CASSLSGANTGELFF; DNA: TGTGCCAGCAGTTTATCCGGGGCGAACACCGGGGAGCTGTTTTTT
size: .; J: TRBJ2-7; V: TRBV5-1; D: TRBD2; CDR3: CASSLVSSGGSYEQYF; DNA: TGCGCCAGCAGCTTGGTTTCCAGCGGGGGCTCCTACGAGCAGTACTTC
size: .; J: TRBJ2-1; V: TRBV25-1; D: .; CDR3: CASAKLDEQFF; DNA: TGTGCCAGCGCAAAGCTTGATGAGCAGTTCTTC
size: .; J: TRBJ1-2; V: TRBV29-1; D: .; CDR3: CSVEEVNWGYTF; DNA: TGCAGCGTTGAAGAGGTTAACTGGGGCTACACCTTC
size: .; J: TRBJ2-2; V: TRBV5-1; D: .; CDR3: CASSSTFRGELFF; DNA: TGCGCCAGCAGCTCGACATTCCGGGGGGAGCTGTTTTTT
size: .; J: TRBJ2-2; V: TRBV27; D: TRBD1; CDR3: CASRSGQGIHGELFF; DNA: TGTGCCAGCAGGTCGGGACAGGGTATCCACGGGGAGCTGTTTTTT
size: .; J: TRBJ2-4; V: TRBV19; D: TRBD2; CDR3: CASSIDGTSGPKNIQYF; DNA: TGTGCCAGTAGTATAGACGGGACTAGCGGGCCCAAAAACATTCAGTACTTC
size: .; J: TRBJ2-1; V: TRBV5-1; D: TRBD2; CDR3: CASSLAGGAVNEQFF; DNA: TGCGCCAGCAGCTTGGCCGGGGGGGCAGTCAATGAGCAGTTCTTC
size: .; J: TRBJ1-2; V: TRBV9; D: .; CDR3: CASSPQGTGYGYTF; DNA: TGTGCCAGCAGCCCACAAGGGACTGGTTATGGCTACACCTTC
size: .; J: TRBJ1-4; V: TRBV21-1; D: .; CDR3: CASSKGGRNEKLFF; DNA: TGTGCCAGCAGCAAAGGGGGCAGAAATGAAAAACTGTTTTTT
size: .; J: TRBJ2-1; V: TRBV5-4; D: TRBD1; CDR3: CASSLAASRGNEQFF; DNA: TGTGCCAGCAGCTTGGCCGCTAGCAGGGGGAATGAGCAGTTCTTC
size: .; J: TRBJ1-1; V: TRBV14; D: TRBD1; CDR3: CASSQTTGTGGLRTEAFF; DNA: TGTGCCAGCAGCCAAACTACCGGGACAGGGGGTTTGCGGACTGAAGCTTTCTTT
size: once; J: TRBJ2-1; V: TRBV4-1; D: .; CDR3: CASSHKSLAIGEQFF; DNA: TGCGCCAGCAGCCATAAGTCCCTAGCAATTGGTGAGCAGTTCTTC
size: .; J: TRBJ1-4; V: TRBV27; D: .; CDR3: CASSPTRQALGEKLFF; DNA: TGTGCCAGCAGTCCGACTCGACAGGCCTTAGGGGAAAAACTGTTTTTT
size: .; J: TRBJ2-7; V: TRBV9; D: TRBD1; CDR3: CASSVGTGTASYEQYF; DNA: TGTGCCAGCAGCGTAGGGACCGGGACAGCCTCCTACGAGCAGTACTTC
size: once; J: TRBJ2-1; V: TRBV5-6; D: TRBD2; CDR3: CASSPGTRPSLGQFF; DNA: TGTGCCAGCAGTCCCGGGACTAGGCCCTCTTTGGGGCAGTTCTTC
size: .; J: TRBJ2-1; V: TRBV6-2/TRBV6-3; D: TRBD2; CDR3: CASSDLAGYTYNEQFF; DNA: TGTGCCAGCAGCGATCTAGCGGGATATACCTACAATGAGCAGTTCTTC
size: .; J: TRBJ2-7; V: TRBV21-1; D: .; CDR3: CASSKGRGGPLGEQYF; DNA: TGTGCCAGCAGCAAAGGGAGGGGGGGACCCTTGGGCGAGCAGTACTTC
size: .; J: TRBJ2-1; V: TRBV21-1; D: .; CDR3: CASSTPLDSSYNEQFF; DNA: TGTGCCAGCAGCACCCCACTAGATAGCTCCTACAATGAGCAGTTCTTC
size: .; J: TRBJ2-7; V: TRBV28; D: TRBD2; CDR3: CASTLGLAGSYSYEQYF; DNA: TGTGCCAGCACCCTGGGACTAGCGGGAAGCTATTCCTACGAGCAGTACTTC
size: .; J: TRBJ1-2; V: TRBV6-5; D: TRBD1; CDR3: CASSYGTDYGYTF; DNA: TGTGCCAGCAGTTACGGGACAGACTATGGCTACACCTTC
size: .; J: TRBJ2-7; V: TRBV28; D: .; CDR3: CASRAGAGIDVDEQYF; DNA: TGTGCCAGCAGGGCGGGGGCAGGGATCGACGTCGACGAGCAGTACTTC
size: .; J: TRBJ2-7; V: TRBV7-2; D: .; CDR3: CASSANRGPYEQYF; DNA: TGTGCCAGCAGCGCCAACAGAGGGCCCTACGAGCAGTACTTC
size: once; J: TRBJ1-6; V: TRBV6-5; D: TRBD1; CDR3: CASSFEQGAGGSPLHF; DNA: TGTGCCAGCAGTTTCGAGCAGGGGGCCGGGGGTTCACCCCTCCACTTT
size: .; J: TRBJ2-1; V: TRBV27; D: TRBD2; CDR3: CASSPGTSGDNEQFF; DNA: TGTGCCAGCAGTCCCGGGACTAGCGGAGACAATGAGCAGTTCTTC